The present TCR beta chain was sequenced within a study of cytomegalovirus exposure and HLA in healthy donors. The CDR3 runs 11 residues. Germline V gives CDR1 DFQATT, CDR2 SNEGSKA (reference sequence). PCR used 60 Vbeta primers and 13 Jbeta primers. Per the authors' pipeline: Some 9.9 million shared chains were among around 78 million unique TCR beta chains counted in a later analysis. Produced via immunoSEQ multiplex PCR; TCRdb's table is partial and in-frame only. Clone size and V and J calls were adopted from that table, with D and trimming inferred from the DNA. The sample has some 160,000 clones; about three quarters are singletons. Despite likely unrecorded immune exposures, the donors were nominally healthy at the time of sampling.

The chain uses TRBV20-1 and TRBJ2-3, with 7 bases fitting TRBD2. Sequencing used PBMCs. The clonotype originates from a woman between 40 and 50 years old in good health and CMV-seropositive. Written as DNA, the CDR3 is TGCAGCGGGGGGAGGGCAGATACGCAGTATTTT. Translating gives CSGGRADTQYF.